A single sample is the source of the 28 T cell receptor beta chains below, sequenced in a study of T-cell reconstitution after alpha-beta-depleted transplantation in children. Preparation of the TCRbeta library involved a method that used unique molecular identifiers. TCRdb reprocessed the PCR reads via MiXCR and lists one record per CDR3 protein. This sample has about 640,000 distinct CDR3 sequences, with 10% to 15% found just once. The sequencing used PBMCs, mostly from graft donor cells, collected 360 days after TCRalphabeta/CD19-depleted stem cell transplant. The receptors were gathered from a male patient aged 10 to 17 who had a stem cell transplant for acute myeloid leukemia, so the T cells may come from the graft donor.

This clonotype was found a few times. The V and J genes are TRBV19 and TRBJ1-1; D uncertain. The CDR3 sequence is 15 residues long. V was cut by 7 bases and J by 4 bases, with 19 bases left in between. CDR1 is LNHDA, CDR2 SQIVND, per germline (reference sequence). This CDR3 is CASIHLRSGPTEAFF. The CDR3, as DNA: TGTGCCAGTATCCATCTACGCAGTGGACCCACTGAAGCTTTCTTT.

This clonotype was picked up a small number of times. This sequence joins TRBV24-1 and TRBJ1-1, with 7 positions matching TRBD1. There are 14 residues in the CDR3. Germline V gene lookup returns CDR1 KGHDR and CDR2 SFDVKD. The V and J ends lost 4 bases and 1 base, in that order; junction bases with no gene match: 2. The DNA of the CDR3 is TGTGCCACCAGTGACCGGACAGGGAACACTGAAGCTTTCTTT. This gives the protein CATSDRTGNTEAFF.

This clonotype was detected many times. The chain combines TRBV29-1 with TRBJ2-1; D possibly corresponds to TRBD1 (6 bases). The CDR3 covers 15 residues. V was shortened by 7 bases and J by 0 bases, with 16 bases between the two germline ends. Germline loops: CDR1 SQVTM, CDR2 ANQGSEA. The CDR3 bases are TGCAGCGCCTGGACAGTAACCTACTCCTACAATGAGCAGTTCTTC. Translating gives CSAWTVTYSYNEQFF.

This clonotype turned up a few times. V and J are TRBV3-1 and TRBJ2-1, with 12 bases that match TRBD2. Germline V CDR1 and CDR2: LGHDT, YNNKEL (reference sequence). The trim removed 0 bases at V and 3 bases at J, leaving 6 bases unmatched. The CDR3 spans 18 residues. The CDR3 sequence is CASSQDPTSGSFYNEQFF. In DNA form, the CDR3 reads TGTGCCAGCAGCCAAGATCCGACTAGCGGGAGCTTCTACAATGAGCAGTTCTTC.

CDR3 coding DNA: TGTGCCAGCAGCCGCCTCTTTGGGCGGGAATTTGGCGGGGAGCTGTTTTTT. It is translated as CASSRLFGREFGGELFF. The rearrangement uses TRBV6-1 and TRBJ2-2, with D possibly being TRBD2 (6 bases). The length of the CDR3 is 17 residues. The germline V gene has CDR1 MNHNS and CDR2 SASEGT. Trimming cost V 6 bases and J 7 bases, with 24 bases left between them.

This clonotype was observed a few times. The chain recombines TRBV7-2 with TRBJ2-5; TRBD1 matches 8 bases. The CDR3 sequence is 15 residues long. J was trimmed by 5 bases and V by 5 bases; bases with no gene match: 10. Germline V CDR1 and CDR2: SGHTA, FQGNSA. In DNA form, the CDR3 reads TGTGCCAGCAGCCCCCCGATCAGGGGGCGGGAGACCCAGTACTTC. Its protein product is CASSPPIRGRETQYF.

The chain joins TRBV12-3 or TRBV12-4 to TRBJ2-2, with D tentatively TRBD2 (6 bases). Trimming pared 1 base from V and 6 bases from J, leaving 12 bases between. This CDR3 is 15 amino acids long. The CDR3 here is CASSLGGGLSGELFF. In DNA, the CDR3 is TGTGCCAGCAGTTTAGGTGGAGGGTTGTCCGGGGAGCTGTTTTTT.

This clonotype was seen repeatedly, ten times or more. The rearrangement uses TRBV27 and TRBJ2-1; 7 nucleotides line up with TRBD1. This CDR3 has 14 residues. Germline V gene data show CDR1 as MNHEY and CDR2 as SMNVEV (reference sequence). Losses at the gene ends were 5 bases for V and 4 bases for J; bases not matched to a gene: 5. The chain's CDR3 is CASSARDRYNEQFF. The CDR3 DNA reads TGTGCCAGCAGTGCCCGGGACAGATACAATGAGCAGTTCTTC.

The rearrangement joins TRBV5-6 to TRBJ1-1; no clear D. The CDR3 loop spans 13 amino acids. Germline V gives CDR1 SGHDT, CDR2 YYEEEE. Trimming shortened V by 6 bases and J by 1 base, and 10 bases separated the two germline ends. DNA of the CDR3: TGTGCCAGCATTATCCGAGGGAACACTGAAGCTTTCTTT. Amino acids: CASIIRGNTEAFF.

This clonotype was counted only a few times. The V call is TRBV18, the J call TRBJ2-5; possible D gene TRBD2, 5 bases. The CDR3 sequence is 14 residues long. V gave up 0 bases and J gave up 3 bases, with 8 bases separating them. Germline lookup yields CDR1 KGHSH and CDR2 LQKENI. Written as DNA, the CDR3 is TGTGCCAGCTCACCACCGGACTTTGAAGAGACCCAGTACTTC. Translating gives CASSPPDFEETQYF.

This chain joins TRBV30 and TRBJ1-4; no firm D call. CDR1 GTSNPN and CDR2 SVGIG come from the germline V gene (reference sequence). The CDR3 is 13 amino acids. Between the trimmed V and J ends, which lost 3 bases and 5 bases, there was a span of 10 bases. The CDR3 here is CAWRGRWNEKLFF. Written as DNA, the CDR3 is TGTGCCTGGAGGGGCAGGTGGAATGAAAAACTGTTTTTT.

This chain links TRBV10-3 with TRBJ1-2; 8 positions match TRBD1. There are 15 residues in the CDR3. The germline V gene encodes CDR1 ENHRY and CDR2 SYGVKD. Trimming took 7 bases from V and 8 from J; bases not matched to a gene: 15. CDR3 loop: CAITEGDRRSNGYTF. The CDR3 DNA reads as TGTGCCATCACCGAGGGGGACAGGCGGTCTAACGGCTACACCTTC.

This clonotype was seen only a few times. Here the CDR3 DNA reads TGTGCCAGCAGTTACTCCAAGGTGGGAGAGACCCAGTACTTC. It encodes CASSYSKVGETQYF. The chain combines TRBV6-5 with TRBJ2-5; the D is unclear. The CDR3 has 14 residues. Germline V gives CDR1 MNHEY, CDR2 SVGAGI. V lost 0 bases, J lost 4 bases, and 9 bases lay in between.

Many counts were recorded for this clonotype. The CDR3 DNA follows: TGCAGCGTGGAGGGGTCCCTAACCTACGAGCAGTACTTC. It yields the protein CSVEGSLTYEQYF. The chain combines TRBV29-1 with TRBJ2-7; possibly TRBD2 for D (6 bases). The CDR3 contains 13 residues. Germline-derived CDR1 and CDR2 are SQVTM and ANQGSEA. Trimming left V 6 bases short and J 2 bases short, with 14 bases between.

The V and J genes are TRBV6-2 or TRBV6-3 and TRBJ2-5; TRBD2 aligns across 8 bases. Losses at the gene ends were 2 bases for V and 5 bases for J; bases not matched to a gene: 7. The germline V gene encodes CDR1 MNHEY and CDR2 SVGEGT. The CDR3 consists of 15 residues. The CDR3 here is CASSYIGRAWETQYF. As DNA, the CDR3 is TGTGCCAGCAGTTACATCGGGAGGGCGTGGGAGACCCAGTACTTC.

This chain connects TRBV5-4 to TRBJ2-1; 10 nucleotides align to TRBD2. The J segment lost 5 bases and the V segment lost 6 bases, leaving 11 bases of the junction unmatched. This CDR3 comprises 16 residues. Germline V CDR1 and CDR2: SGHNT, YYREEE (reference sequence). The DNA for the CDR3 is TGTGCCAGCATCTCCTGGGGTACTAGCGGGAACAATGAGCAGTTCTTC. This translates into CASISWGTSGNNEQFF.

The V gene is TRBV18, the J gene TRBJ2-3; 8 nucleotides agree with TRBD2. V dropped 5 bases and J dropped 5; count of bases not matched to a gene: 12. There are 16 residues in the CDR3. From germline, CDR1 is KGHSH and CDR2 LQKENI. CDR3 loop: CASSAIAGTSGDTQYF. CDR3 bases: TGTGCCAGCTCAGCGATAGCGGGAACGAGCGGAGATACGCAGTATTTT. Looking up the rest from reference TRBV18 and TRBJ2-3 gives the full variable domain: NAGVMQNPRHLVRRRGQEARLRCSPMKGHSHVYWYRQLPEEGLKFMVYLQKENIIDESGMPKERFSAEFPKEGPSILRIQQVVRGDSAAYFCASSAIAGTSGDTQYFGPGTRLTVL.

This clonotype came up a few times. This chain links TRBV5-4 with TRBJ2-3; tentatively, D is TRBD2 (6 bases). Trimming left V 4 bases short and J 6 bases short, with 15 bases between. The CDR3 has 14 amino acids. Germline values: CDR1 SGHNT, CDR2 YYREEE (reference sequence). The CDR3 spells CASSRMGGFDTQYF. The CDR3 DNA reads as TGTGCCAGCAGCCGGATGGGGGGTTTTGATACGCAGTATTTT. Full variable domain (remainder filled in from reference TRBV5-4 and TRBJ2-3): ETGVTQSPTHLIKTRGQQVTLRCSSQSGHNTVSWYQQALGQGPQFIFQYYREEENGRGNFPPRFSGLQFPNYSSELNVNALELDDSALYLCASSRMGGFDTQYFGPGTRLTVL.

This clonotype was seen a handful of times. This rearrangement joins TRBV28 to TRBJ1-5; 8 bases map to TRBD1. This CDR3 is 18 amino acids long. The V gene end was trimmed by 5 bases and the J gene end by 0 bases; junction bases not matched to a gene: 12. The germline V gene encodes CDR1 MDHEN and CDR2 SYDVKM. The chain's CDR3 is CASSGGRGRPDSNQPQHF. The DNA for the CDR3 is TGTGCCAGCAGTGGCGGCAGGGGGCGCCCGGATAGCAATCAGCCCCAGCATTTT.

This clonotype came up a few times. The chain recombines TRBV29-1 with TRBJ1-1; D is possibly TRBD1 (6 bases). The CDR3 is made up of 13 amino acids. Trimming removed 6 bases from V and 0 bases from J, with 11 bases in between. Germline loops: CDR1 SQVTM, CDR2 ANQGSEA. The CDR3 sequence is CSVRTDMNTEAFF. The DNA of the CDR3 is TGCAGCGTGAGGACAGACATGAACACTGAAGCTTTCTTT. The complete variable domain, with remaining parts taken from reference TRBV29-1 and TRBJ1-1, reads SAVISQKPSRDICQRGTSLTIQCQVDSQVTMMFWYRQQPGQSLTLIATANQGSEATYESGFVIDKFPISRPNLTFSTLTVSNMSPEDSSIYLCSVRTDMNTEAFFGQGTRLTVV.

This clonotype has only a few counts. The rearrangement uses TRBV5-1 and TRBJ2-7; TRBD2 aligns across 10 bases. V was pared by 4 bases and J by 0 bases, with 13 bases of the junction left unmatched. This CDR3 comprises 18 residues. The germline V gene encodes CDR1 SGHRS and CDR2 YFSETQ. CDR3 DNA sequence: TGCGCCAGCAGCCCGGGACTAGCGACCCCTCCGGGCTCCTACGAGCAGTACTTC. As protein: CASSPGLATPPGSYEQYF.

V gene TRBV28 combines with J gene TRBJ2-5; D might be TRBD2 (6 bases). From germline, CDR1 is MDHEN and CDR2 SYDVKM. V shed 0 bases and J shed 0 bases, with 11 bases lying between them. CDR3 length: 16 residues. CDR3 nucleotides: TGTGCCAGCAGTTTATGGCCCACGGGGGACCAAGAGACCCAGTACTTC. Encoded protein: CASSLWPTGDQETQYF. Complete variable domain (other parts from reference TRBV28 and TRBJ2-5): DVKVTQSSRYLVKRTGEKVFLECVQDMDHENMFWYRQDPGLGLRLIYFSYDVKMKEKGDIPEGYSVSREKKERFSLILESASTNQTSMYLCASSLWPTGDQETQYFGPGTRLLVL.

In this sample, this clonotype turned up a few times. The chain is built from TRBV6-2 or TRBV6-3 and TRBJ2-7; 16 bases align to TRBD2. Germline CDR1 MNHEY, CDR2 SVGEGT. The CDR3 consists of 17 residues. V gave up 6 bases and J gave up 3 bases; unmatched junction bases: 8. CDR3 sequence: CASRPGTSGRAVYEQYF. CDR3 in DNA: TGTGCCAGCAGACCCGGGACTAGCGGGAGGGCCGTCTACGAGCAGTACTTC.

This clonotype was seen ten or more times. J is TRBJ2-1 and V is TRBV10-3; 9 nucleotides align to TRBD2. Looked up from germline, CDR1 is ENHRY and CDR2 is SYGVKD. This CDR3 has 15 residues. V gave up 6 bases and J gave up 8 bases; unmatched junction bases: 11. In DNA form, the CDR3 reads TGTGCCATCAGCCCCTTTAGCGGGAGAGTCGATGAGCAGTTCTTC. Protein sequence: CAISPFSGRVDEQFF.

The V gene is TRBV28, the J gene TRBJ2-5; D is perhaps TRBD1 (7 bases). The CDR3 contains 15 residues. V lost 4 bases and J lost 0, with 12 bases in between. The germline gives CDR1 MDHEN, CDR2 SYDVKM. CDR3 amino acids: CASSWAGGYQETQYF. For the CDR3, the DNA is TGTGCCAGCAGTTGGGCAGGGGGGTACCAAGAGACCCAGTACTTC.

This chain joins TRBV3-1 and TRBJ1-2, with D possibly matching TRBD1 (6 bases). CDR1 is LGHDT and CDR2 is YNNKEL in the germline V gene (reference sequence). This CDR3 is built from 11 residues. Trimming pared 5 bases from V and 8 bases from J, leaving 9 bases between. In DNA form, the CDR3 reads TGTGCCAGCAGCTGGGGGCGAGGCTACACCTTC. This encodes CASSWGRGYTF. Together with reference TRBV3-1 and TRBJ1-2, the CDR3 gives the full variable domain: DTAVSQTPKYLVTQMGNDKSIKCEQNLGHDTMYWYKQDSKKFLKIMFSYNNKELIINETVPNRFSPKSPDKAHLNLHINSLELGDSAVYFCASSWGRGYTFGSGTRLTVV.

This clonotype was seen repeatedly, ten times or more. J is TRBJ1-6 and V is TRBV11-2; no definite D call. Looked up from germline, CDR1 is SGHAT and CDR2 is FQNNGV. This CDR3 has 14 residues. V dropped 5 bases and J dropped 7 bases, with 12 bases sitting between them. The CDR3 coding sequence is TGTGCCAGCAGCCAGGCAATCAGGAATTCACCCCTCCACTTT. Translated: CASSQAIRNSPLHF. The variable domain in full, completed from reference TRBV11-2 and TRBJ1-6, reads EAGVAQSPRYKIIEKRQSVAFWCNPISGHATLYWYQQILGQGPKLLIQFQNNGVVDDSQLPKDRFSAERLKGVDSTLKIQPAKLEDSAVYLCASSQAIRNSPLHFGNGTRLTVT.

CDR3 sequence reads: CASSFPGIKTFGEQYF. The CDR3 DNA follows: TGTGCCAGCAGCTTTCCAGGGATCAAGACGTTTGGGGAGCAGTACTTC. The chain carries TRBV5-8 and TRBJ2-7, with a possible D match to TRBD1 (5 bases). Germline V gene sequence: CDR1 SGHTS, CDR2 YDEGEE. This CDR3 contains 16 residues. The V and J ends lost 2 bases and 7 bases respectively, with 22 bases between them.